Listed below are T cell receptor beta chains from one sample, sequenced in a study of T cell responses to AZD1222 COVID-19 vaccine. Using immunoSEQ multiplex PCR, the repertoire was profiled, and TCRdb retains in-frame clones only, with some absent. The data show 110,000 to 150,000 clones, around 92% seen once. Material: peripheral blood, obtained 28 days after the second AZD1222 dose. The receptors were sampled from an adult who received the AZD1222 COVID-19 vaccine. The conserved cysteine and the conserved F or W are not part of the CDR3 here. Each record gives: V gene, J gene, CDR3 protein.

v_call: TRBV9
j_call: TRBJ2-1
cdr3_aa: ASSVVAEDNEQF

v_call: TRBV30
j_call: TRBJ2-3
cdr3_aa: AWSVGTLTDTQY

v_call: TRBV7-2
j_call: TRBJ2-5
cdr3_aa: ASSLVRGRETQY

v_call: TRBV12-3/TRBV12-4
j_call: TRBJ1-1
cdr3_aa: ASSPSTSEAF

v_call: TRBV3-1/TRBV3-2
j_call: TRBJ2-3
cdr3_aa: ASSPGTGGAADTQY

v_call: TRBV7-6
j_call: TRBJ2-1
cdr3_aa: ASSASGSLFDEQF

v_call: TRBV24-1
j_call: TRBJ2-7
cdr3_aa: ATSDPGQGIHEQY

v_call: TRBV7-2
j_call: TRBJ2-7
cdr3_aa: ASSPGTSRLREQY

v_call: TRBV5-4
j_call: TRBJ1-2
cdr3_aa: ASSFMMRNYGYT

v_call: TRBV6-5
j_call: TRBJ1-5
cdr3_aa: ASSPGLYSNQPQH

v_call: TRBV27
j_call: TRBJ1-5
cdr3_aa: ASRLTGSRNQPQH

v_call: TRBV3-1/TRBV3-2
j_call: TRBJ2-3
cdr3_aa: ASSQGSSGLARKTDTQY

v_call: TRBV4-1
j_call: TRBJ2-7
cdr3_aa: ASSRGQGIYEQY

v_call: TRBV27
j_call: TRBJ2-3
cdr3_aa: ASSYRGLAVSTDTQY

v_call: TRBV29-1
j_call: TRBJ2-7
cdr3_aa: SVPTSGINEQY

v_call: TRBV9
j_call: TRBJ2-3
cdr3_aa: ASSGALASGRRDTQY

v_call: TRBV2
j_call: TRBJ1-3
cdr3_aa: ASRQDSGNTIY

v_call: TRBV7-2
j_call: TRBJ2-2
cdr3_aa: ASRPDRYGELF

v_call: TRBV18
j_call: TRBJ1-3
cdr3_aa: ASSDRVGNTIY

v_call: TRBV5-1
j_call: TRBJ1-6
cdr3_aa: ASSRSGGRSPLH

v_call: TRBV9
j_call: TRBJ2-1
cdr3_aa: ASSGYYNEQF

v_call: TRBV6-6
j_call: TRBJ1-3
cdr3_aa: ASTPGQGRSGNTIY